This T cell receptor beta chain was obtained from a study of shared clonotypes between healthy human individuals. Whole-study findings and limits: It was only blood that was sampled, and tissue repertoires likely differ. Estimated richness was generally greater in naive than memory subsets.

Note on this clone: Antigen specificity is unknown.

Using immunoSEQ multiplex PCR, the repertoire was profiled, and TCRdb retains in-frame clones only, with some absent. The sample includes millions of clones, about 93% seen only once; the top ten take more than 1.5%. The naive CD8 subset, CD45RO-negative cells positively selected for CCR7, excluded terminally differentiated effector memory CD45RA+ cells. The sequenced sample was naive CD8+ T cells from PBMCs. The sequence came from a man younger than 35 in good health. Some clones in this sample may be carry-over from other donors' samples.

As DNA, the CDR3 is TGTGCCACCAGCCAGAGACTAGATTTAGATACGCAGTATTTT. Protein: CATSQRLDLDTQYF. The rearrangement uses TRBV15 and TRBJ2-3; possibly TRBD2 for D (6 bases). This CDR3 is built from 14 residues. The V and J ends lost 5 bases and 5 bases respectively, with 14 bases between them. Germline V CDR1 and CDR2: LNHNV, YYDKDF (reference sequence).